The TCR beta chain under discussion was sequenced for a study of T-cell reconstitution after alpha-beta-depleted transplantation in children. This clonotype turned up a few times. For TCRbeta, the library was prepared with unique molecular identifiers. Each CDR3 protein gets one entry after TCRdb re-called the PCR reads with MiXCR. The sample lists about 500,000 distinct CDR3 sequences, approximately 32% occurring once. Deletions cut 0 bases from V and 2 bases from J, with 14 bases between. Germline V CDR1 and CDR2: SEHNR, FQNEAQ (reference sequence). The CDR3 sequence is 16 residues long. This clonotype was obtained from a human donor who donated a stem cell graft to a child with aplastic anemia. The sequences come from PBMCs from the stem cell graft donor, collected from the stem cell graft. This sequence joins TRBV7-9 and TRBJ2-7, with D tentatively TRBD2 (6 bases). Here the CDR3 reads CASSLAPGTGTYEQYF. CDR3 in DNA: TGTGCCAGCAGCTTAGCCCCAGGGACTGGGACCTACGAGCAGTACTTC.